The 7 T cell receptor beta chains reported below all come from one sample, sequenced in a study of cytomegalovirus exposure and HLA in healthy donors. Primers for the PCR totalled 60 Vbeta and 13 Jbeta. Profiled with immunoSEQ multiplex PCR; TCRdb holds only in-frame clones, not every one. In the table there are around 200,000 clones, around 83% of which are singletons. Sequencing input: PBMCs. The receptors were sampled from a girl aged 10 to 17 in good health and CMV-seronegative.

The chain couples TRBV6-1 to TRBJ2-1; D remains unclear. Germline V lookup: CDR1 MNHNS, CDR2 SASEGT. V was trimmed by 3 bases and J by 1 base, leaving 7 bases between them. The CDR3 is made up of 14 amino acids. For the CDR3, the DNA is TGTGCCAGCAGTGAGGCAGGTTCCTACAATGAGCAGTTCTTC. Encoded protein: CASSEAGSYNEQFF.

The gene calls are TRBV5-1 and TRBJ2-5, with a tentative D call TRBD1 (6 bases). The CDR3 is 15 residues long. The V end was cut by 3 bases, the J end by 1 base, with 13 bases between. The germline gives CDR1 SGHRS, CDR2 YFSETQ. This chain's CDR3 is CASSSAQGTQETQYF. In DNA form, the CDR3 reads TGCGCCAGCAGCTCGGCCCAGGGGACCCAAGAGACCCAGTACTTC.

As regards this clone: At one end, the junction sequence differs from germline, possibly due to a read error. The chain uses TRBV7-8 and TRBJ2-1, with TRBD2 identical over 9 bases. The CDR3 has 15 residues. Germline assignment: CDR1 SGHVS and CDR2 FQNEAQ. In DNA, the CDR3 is TGTGCCAGCAGCCTAGCGGGACTTACCTACAATGAGCAGTTCTTC. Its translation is CASSLAGLTYNEQFF.

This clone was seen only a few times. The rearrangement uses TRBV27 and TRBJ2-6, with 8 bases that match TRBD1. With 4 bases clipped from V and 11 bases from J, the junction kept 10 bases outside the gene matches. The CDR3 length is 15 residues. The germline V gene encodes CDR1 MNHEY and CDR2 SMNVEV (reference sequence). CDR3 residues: CASSSYRDRFHVLTF. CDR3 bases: TGTGCCAGCAGTTCCTACCGGGACAGGTTCCACGTCCTGACTTTC.

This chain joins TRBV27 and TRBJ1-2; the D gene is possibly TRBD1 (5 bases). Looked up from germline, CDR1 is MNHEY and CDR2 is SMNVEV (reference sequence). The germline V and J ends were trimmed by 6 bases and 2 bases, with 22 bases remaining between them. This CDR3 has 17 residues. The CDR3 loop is CASSEGAGPAGNYGYTF. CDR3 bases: TGTGCCAGCAGCGAAGGGGCAGGACCCGCGGGGAACTATGGCTACACCTTC.

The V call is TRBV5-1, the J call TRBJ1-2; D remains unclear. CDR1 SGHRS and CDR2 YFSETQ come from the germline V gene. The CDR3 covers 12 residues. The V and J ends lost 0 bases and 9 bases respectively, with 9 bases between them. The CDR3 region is CASSLAGESYTF. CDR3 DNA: TGCGCCAGCAGCTTGGCCGGGGAGAGCTACACCTTC.

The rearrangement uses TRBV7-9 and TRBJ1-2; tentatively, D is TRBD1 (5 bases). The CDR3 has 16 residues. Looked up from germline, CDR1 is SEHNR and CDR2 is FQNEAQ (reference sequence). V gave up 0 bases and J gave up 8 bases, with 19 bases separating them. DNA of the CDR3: TGTGCCAGCAGCTTAGCTCGGGACTCGGGGCCGAAGGGCTACACCTTC. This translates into CASSLARDSGPKGYTF. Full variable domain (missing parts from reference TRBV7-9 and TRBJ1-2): DTGVSQNPRHKITKRGQNVTFRCDPISEHNRLYWYRQTLGQGPEFLTYFQNEAQLEKSRLLSDRFSAERPKGSFSTLEIQRTEQGDSAMYLCASSLARDSGPKGYTFGSGTRLTVV.